The 12 T cell receptor beta chains below all came from one sample that was sequenced in a study of cytomegalovirus exposure and HLA in healthy donors. Only in-frame clones appear in the TCRdb table, and some are missing; sequencing was by immunoSEQ multiplex PCR. The sample comprises about 160,000 clones, over 80% of which are singletons, and under 2.5% rests with the top ten. The sample consisted of PBMCs. These receptors originate from a man aged 25 to 40 in good health and CMV-seropositive.

The chain uses TRBV11-2 and TRBJ2-1; TRBD2 might be the D (5 bases). CDR3 size: 13 residues. The V and J ends lost 1 base and 8 bases respectively, with 9 bases between them. Germline lookup yields CDR1 SGHAT and CDR2 FQNNGV. The CDR3 region has the DNA TGTGCCAGCAGCTTAGCTCCCGGGGATGAGCAGTTCTTC. It encodes CASSLAPGDEQFF.

Here the CDR3 reads CASSGGEERWTGELFF. In DNA, the CDR3 is TGTGCCAGTAGTGGGGGGGAAGAGCGATGGACCGGGGAGCTGTTTTTT. The chain combines TRBV19 with TRBJ2-2; 7 bases are a match to TRBD2. J lost 5 bases, V lost 5 bases, and 11 bases had no gene match. Germline V gene data show CDR1 as LNHDA and CDR2 as SQIVND (reference sequence). This CDR3 region has 16 residues.

Note on this clone: Its ends do not fully match the called genes, so a read error is possible. The chain carries TRBV7-7 and TRBJ2-2; D gene uncertain. The CDR3 runs to 13 residues. Looked up from germline, CDR1 is SSHAT and CDR2 is FNYEAQ (reference sequence). The CDR3 spells CASSLDAGGELFF. DNA for the CDR3: TGTGCTAGCAGCTTAGATGCCGGCGGGGAGCTGTTTTTT.

The genes are TRBV9 and TRBJ1-2, with 8 bases identical to TRBD1. The CDR3 runs 12 residues. Germline V gene sequence: CDR1 SGDLS, CDR2 YYNGEE. Germline trimming cut 4 bases from V and 8 bases from J; bases unmatched to any gene: 4. The CDR3 nucleotides are TGTGCCAGCAGCATGACAGGGGTCGGCTACACCTTC. This sequence encodes CASSMTGVGYTF.

The J gene is TRBJ2-2, the V gene TRBV7-6; 10 bases line up with TRBD2. V dropped 2 bases and J dropped 5; count of bases not matched to a gene: 2. Germline-derived CDR1 and CDR2 are SGHVS and FNYEAQ. The CDR3 contains 15 residues. The CDR3 sequence is CASSLSSGGTGELFF. CDR3 bases: TGTGCCAGCAGCTTATCTAGCGGGGGAACCGGGGAGCTGTTTTTT.

The chain links TRBV12-5 to TRBJ2-3, with 7 nucleotides matching TRBD2. This CDR3 contains 18 residues. J was trimmed by 3 bases and V by 5 bases; bases with no gene match: 17. Germline V gene data show CDR1 as LGHNT and CDR2 as FRNRAP. CDR3 region: CASGRLRDGEGITDTQYF. In DNA, the CDR3 is TGTGCTAGTGGTCGGTTACGCGACGGGGAGGGGATAACAGATACGCAGTATTTT.

This clone has only a few counts. The V and J genes are TRBV4-2 and TRBJ2-7; TRBD2 matches at 14 bases. The CDR3 loop spans 17 amino acids. The germline V gene has CDR1 LGHNA and CDR2 YNFKEQ. Trimming at V came to 1 base and at J to 2 bases, leaving 4 bases not matched to a gene. The CDR3 sequence: CASSQATSGGVAYEQYF. CDR3 nucleotides: TGTGCCAGCAGCCAAGCGACTAGCGGGGGGGTTGCCTACGAGCAGTACTTC.

The V and J genes are TRBV6-1 and TRBJ2-3; D unclear. The V and J ends lost 3 bases and 0 bases respectively, with 13 bases between them. This CDR3 region has 16 residues. Germline V lookup: CDR1 MNHNS, CDR2 SASEGT. As DNA, the CDR3 is TGTGCCAGCAGTGACGGCGCGGCCCGCAGCACAGATACGCAGTATTTT. Translation: CASSDGAARSTDTQYF.

This chain uses TRBV11-3 with TRBJ2-3; TRBD2 matches at 7 bases. The V gene's germline CDR1 is SGHNT and CDR2 YENEEA. The V gene end was trimmed by 4 bases and the J gene end by 3 bases; junction bases not matched to a gene: 7. This CDR3 spans 15 amino acids. As DNA, the CDR3 is TGTGCCAGCAGCTCGGACGGGGGGAGGACAGATACGCAGTATTTT. Protein: CASSSDGGRTDTQYF.

V usage is TRBV6-5 and J usage is TRBJ1-4, with TRBD1 matching 10 bases. The trim removed 7 bases at V and 5 bases at J, leaving 4 bases unmatched. Germline-derived CDR1 and CDR2 are MNHEY and SVGAGI. CDR3 length: 14 residues. This chain's CDR3 is CASKGQGVNEKLFF. As DNA, the CDR3 is TGTGCCAGCAAAGGACAGGGGGTGAATGAAAAACTGTTTTTT.

The chain links TRBV27 to TRBJ1-1, with a tentative D call TRBD1 (6 bases). In germline, CDR1 is MNHEY, CDR2 SMNVEV (reference sequence). The CDR3 length is 16 residues. Deletions cut 1 base from V and 1 base from J, with 13 bases between. CDR3 region: CASSLWGGWANTEAFF. The CDR3 nucleotides are TGTGCCAGCAGTTTATGGGGGGGCTGGGCGAACACTGAAGCTTTCTTT.

This clone was seen a handful of times. The CDR3 reads CASTVRGNTGEGYGYTF. The CDR3 region has the DNA TGTGCCAGCACCGTGCGGGGAAATACGGGGGAAGGCTATGGCTACACCTTC. The rearrangement uses TRBV27 and TRBJ1-2; weak D call: TRBD1 (5 bases). This CDR3 comprises 17 residues. Germline CDR1 reads MNHEY; CDR2 reads SMNVEV (reference sequence). V lost 7 bases to trimming and J lost 4 bases, with 25 bases between them.